These T cell receptor beta chains were read from a single sample in a study of blood T cell repertoires in COVID-19. Libraries were prepared by immunoSEQ multiplex PCR; TCRdb keeps only in-frame clonotypes and omits some of them. The sample has about 75,000 clones, more than 70% seen once. Sequenced sample: peripheral blood. These receptor sequences come from a human donor in a cohort sampled during active COVID-19. Both conserved end residues are trimmed from each CDR3. Part of the rows lack a size; the others show once, few, many or a class for expanded clones.

clone size,V gene,CDR3 protein
NA,TRBV5-6,ASSLVQFQETQY
once,TRBV11-2,ASSSGGGYREDTQY
NA,TRBV2,ASIAGSYEQY
NA,TRBV18,ASSPQRTGLNTEAF
NA,TRBV29-1,SVERVLLDTEAF
NA,TRBV5-8,ASSSALGTSGRYEQY
NA,TRBV30,AWSVWGRANMNTEAF
NA,TRBV25-1,ASSEGGRTKYTEAF
NA,TRBV2,ASNVLAGGPQY
NA,TRBV29-1,SVDGTGGMNTEAF
NA,TRBV19,ASSTTGPYGQPQH
NA,TRBV24-1,ATSHRDRATDTQY
NA,TRBV7-9,ASSLDGFYGYT
NA,TRBV24-1,ATRGTGVGDEQF
once,TRBV28,ASSSGSLYNEQF
NA,TRBV6-5,ASSYGGTGGTDTQY
NA,TRBV19,ANSIAGFEAF
few,TRBV2,ASRQETVYYGYT
NA,TRBV19,ASSLQGGVAGGSSYNEQF
NA,TRBV9,ASSVSNPGGGNEQF
NA,TRBV6-5,ASNARVRNEKLF
NA,TRBV10-1,ASRTAGGWTKNIQY
NA,TRBV3-1/TRBV3-2,ASSQEGSSGNTIY
NA,TRBV4-2,ASSRYSTGGDTGELF
NA,TRBV5-4,ASSLVGGKIGYGYT
NA,TRBV18,ASSPDSYLNTEAF
NA,TRBV4-1,ASKLAQNTGELF
NA,TRBV9,ASSVALDSAGTQY
NA,TRBV5-1,ASSRGHNSYEQY
once,TRBV30,AWRWREGGYT
NA,TRBV4-1,ASSQAGKDNEQF
NA,TRBV2,ASRGDRPSLSDGYT
NA,TRBV6-1,ASSVVGGRSGSEQF
NA,TRBV2,ASSPRELGNEKLF
NA,TRBV9,ASSLDITGANVLT
NA,TRBV11-3,ASSRTSRDTQY
NA,TRBV3-1/TRBV3-2,ASSQELAGGGSYEQY
NA,TRBV9,ASSAGQANYGYT
NA,TRBV27,ASSLGLAGGLEQF
NA,TRBV20-1,SASDRGLVYNEQF
NA,TRBV4-3,ASSQAPQGANEKLF
NA,TRBV3-1/TRBV3-2,ASSRPLPGQGRYEQY
NA,TRBV6-6,ASSSPTGFSGNTIY
NA,TRBV28,ASTPGTGGNQPQH
NA,TRBV28,ASSGHPVSYEQY